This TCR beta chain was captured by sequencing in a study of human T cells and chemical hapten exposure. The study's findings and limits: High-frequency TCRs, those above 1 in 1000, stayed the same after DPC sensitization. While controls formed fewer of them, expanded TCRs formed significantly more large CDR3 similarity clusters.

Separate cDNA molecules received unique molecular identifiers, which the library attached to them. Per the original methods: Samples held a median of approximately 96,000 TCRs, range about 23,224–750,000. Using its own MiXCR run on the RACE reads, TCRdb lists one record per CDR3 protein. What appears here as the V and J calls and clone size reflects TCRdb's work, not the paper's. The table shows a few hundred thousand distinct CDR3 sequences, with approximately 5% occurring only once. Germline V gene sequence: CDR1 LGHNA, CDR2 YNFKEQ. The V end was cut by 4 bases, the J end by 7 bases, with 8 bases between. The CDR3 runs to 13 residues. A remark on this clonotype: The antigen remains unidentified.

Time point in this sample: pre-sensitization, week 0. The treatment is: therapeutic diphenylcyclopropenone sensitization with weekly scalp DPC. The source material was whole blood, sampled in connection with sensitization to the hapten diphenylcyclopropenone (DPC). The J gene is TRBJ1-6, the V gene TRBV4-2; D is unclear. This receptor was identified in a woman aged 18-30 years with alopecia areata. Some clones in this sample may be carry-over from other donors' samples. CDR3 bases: TGTGCCAGCAGCCGGACGCTCAATTCACCCCTCCACTTT. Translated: CASSRTLNSPLHF.